The 22 T cell receptor beta chains in this list originate from one sample, sequenced in a study of CD8+ T cells in alopecia areata. Treatment denoted: oral pan-JAK inhibitor, 5-10 mg twice daily. Following extraction, RNA underwent reverse transcription to cDNA, which served as the sequencing template. Assay: immunoSEQ multiplex PCR; the TCRdb copy retains only in-frame clones and omits some. This sample yields under 350,000 clones, of which 58% are seen a single time; around 1.7% belongs to the top ten. This specimen consisted of CD4+ T cells sorted from blood, obtained at week 24, from a patient treated with tofacitinib. The receptor set was obtained from a human donor with alopecia areata.

The chain couples TRBV7-2 to TRBJ2-1; TRBD2 matches at 8 bases. The ends lost 1 base at V and 4 bases at J; junction bases unmatched: 3. CDR1 and CDR2 (germline): SGHTA, FQGNSA. The CDR3 contains 15 residues. The CDR3 nucleotides are TGTGCCAGCAGCTTAGTGGCTAGCGGGTACAATGAGCAGTTCTTC. Translating gives CASSLVASGYNEQFF.

The V and J genes are TRBV9 and TRBJ2-5, with TRBD2 identical over 8 bases. Germline V lookup: CDR1 SGDLS, CDR2 YYNGEE. The CDR3 spans 14 residues. V shed 4 bases, J shed 5 bases, and the junction held 7 bases outside the gene matches. The CDR3 sequence is CASSLRGAVETQYF. In DNA form, the CDR3 reads TGTGCCAGCAGCCTGCGGGGGGCCGTGGAGACCCAGTACTTC.

This chain joins TRBV4-1 and TRBJ2-7, with D uncertain. The V gene lost 0 bases and the J gene lost 4 bases, with 10 bases spanning the gap. Germline values: CDR1 MGHRA, CDR2 YSYEKL. The CDR3 has 14 residues. In DNA, the CDR3 is TGCGCCAGCAGCCAAGATCCCGTTTCGTACGAGCAGTACTTC. It encodes CASSQDPVSYEQYF.

This clone was found once. V gene TRBV30 combines with J gene TRBJ2-1, with TRBD2 matching over 9 bases. The CDR3 runs to 16 residues. Per germline, CDR1 GTSNPN and CDR2 SVGIG (reference sequence). The junction had 10 bases not matched to a gene; V was cut back by 4 bases and J by 3 bases. Written as DNA, the CDR3 is TGTGCCTGGACTCCCCAGCTAGCGGGGAACTACAATGAGCAGTTCTTC. This codes for CAWTPQLAGNYNEQFF.

This rearrangement joins TRBV9 to TRBJ1-2; unclear D gene. Germline CDR1 and CDR2: SGDLS and YYNGEE. The CDR3 has 12 residues. V was pared by 4 bases and J by 5 bases, with 9 bases between. The CDR3 region has the DNA TGTGCCAGCAGCTCGGAGGGTTATGGCTACACCTTC. Encoded protein: CASSSEGYGYTF.

Points on this clone: The same CDR3 is also encoded by other DNA sequences in this sample. V is TRBV30 and J is TRBJ1-1; D is perhaps TRBD1 (5 bases). This CDR3 contains 12 residues. Germline V gene sequence: CDR1 GTSNPN, CDR2 SVGIG (reference sequence). V dropped 0 bases and J dropped 5 bases, with 7 bases sitting between them. The CDR3 bases are TGTGCCTGGAGTGTGGGGGGAACTGAAGCTTTCTTT. This encodes CAWSVGGTEAFF.

The chain carries TRBV5-4 and TRBJ1-2; TRBD1 agrees at 10 bases. The V segment lost 0 bases and the J segment 6 bases; nucleotides outside the gene matches: 2. Germline CDR1 and CDR2: SGHNT and YYREEE (reference sequence). The CDR3 length is 14 residues. The CDR3 DNA reads as TGTGCCAGCAGCTTGGTCGGACAGGGGGATGGCTACACCTTC. It is translated as CASSLVGQGDGYTF.

V and J are TRBV5-1 and TRBJ2-2; TRBD2 matches at 11 bases. V shed 4 bases, J shed 2 bases, and the junction held 4 bases outside the gene matches. CDR3 length: 16 residues. Looked up from germline, CDR1 is SGHRS and CDR2 is YFSETQ. CDR3 protein: CASSGGLAGNTGELFF. In nucleotides, the CDR3 is TGCGCCAGCAGCGGAGGACTAGCGGGTAACACCGGGGAGCTGTTTTTT.

Regarding this clone: Because the CDR3's place on the DNA is in doubt, the DNA is left out and the CDR3 is given as listed by TCRdb. This chain connects TRBV4-1 to TRBJ1-2. The CDR3 length is 15 residues, termini included. CDR1 and CDR2 from the germline V gene are MGHRA and YSYEKL. The CDR3 protein is CASSQYVGVVGGYTF.

The V and J genes are TRBV6-5 and TRBJ1-2; 7 nucleotides line up with TRBD1. Trimming took 4 bases from V and 8 from J; bases not matched to a gene: 16. Germline CDR1 reads MNHEY; CDR2 reads SVGAGI. The CDR3 contains 16 residues. The chain's CDR3 is CASSLTGEPITWGYTF. The CDR3 DNA follows: TGTGCCAGCAGTTTAACAGGGGAGCCGATTACCTGGGGCTACACCTTC.

The chain links TRBV4-3 to TRBJ1-6, with D possibly TRBD1 on 5 matching bases. V was cut by 0 bases and J by 0 bases, with 12 bases left in between. The germline V gene encodes CDR1 LGHNA and CDR2 YSLEER. CDR3 length equals 18 residues. The CDR3 DNA sequence: TGCGCCAGCAGCCAAGACCTCGGGACGGGCTCCTATAATTCACCCCTCCACTTT. This codes for CASSQDLGTGSYNSPLHF.

DNA for the CDR3: TGTGCCAGCAGTTTGACAGGGATTTCCGATCAGCCCCAGCATTTT. It yields the protein CASSLTGISDQPQHF. The chain uses TRBV6-5 and TRBJ1-5; 7 bases fit TRBD1. Trimming cost V 4 bases and J 5 bases; bases outside gene matches: 8. Germline loops: CDR1 MNHEY, CDR2 SVGAGI. The CDR3 has 15 residues.

In its sample, this clone was seen a few times. V gene TRBV2 combines with J gene TRBJ2-5; D remains ambiguous. Trimming removed 6 bases at V and 2 bases at J, with 22 bases between. The length of the CDR3 is 17 residues. Germline values: CDR1 SNHLY, CDR2 FYNNEI. This chain's CDR3 is CASRGTRSTVPQETQYF. CDR3 bases: TGTGCCAGCAGAGGCACCAGAAGTACAGTTCCTCAAGAGACCCAGTACTTC. Supplemented by reference TRBV2 and TRBJ2-5, the full variable domain reads EPEVTQTPSHQVTQMGQEVILRCVPISNHLYFYWYRQILGQKVEFLVSFYNNEISEKSEIFDDQFSVERPDGSNFTLKIRSTKLEDSAMYFCASRGTRSTVPQETQYFGPGTRLLVL.

The chain uses TRBV6-5 and TRBJ2-7, with TRBD2 as a possible D gene (6 bases). The CDR3 has 12 residues. The germline V gene has CDR1 MNHEY and CDR2 SVGAGI. The V and J ends lost 6 bases and 2 bases respectively, with 8 bases between them. In nucleotides, the CDR3 is TGTGCCAGCAGGGGGGGAACCTACGAGCAGTACTTC. The encoded protein is CASRGGTYEQYF.

The V gene is TRBV29-1, the J gene TRBJ2-7, with 9 nucleotides matching TRBD1. There are 14 residues in the CDR3. The V gene end was trimmed by 3 bases and the J gene end by 7 bases; junction bases not matched to a gene: 10. Germline CDR1 is SQVTM and CDR2 is ANQGSEA. Written as DNA, the CDR3 is TGCAGCGTTGAGGGTCTGCGGACAGGGGTGGAGCAGTACTTC. Its protein is CSVEGLRTGVEQYF.

The J gene is TRBJ1-1, the V gene TRBV28; D possibly corresponds to TRBD1 (5 bases). The CDR3 is 16 amino acids. V was cut by 4 bases and J by 10 bases, with 25 bases left in between. Per the germline V gene, CDR1 is MDHEN and CDR2 is SYDVKM. CDR3 region: CASSSASAGLGWGAFF. CDR3 in DNA: TGTGCCAGCAGTTCGGCCAGTGCGGGACTAGGTTGGGGAGCTTTCTTT.

This clone was counted only a few times. The chain joins TRBV10-3 to TRBJ2-1; 9 bases agree with TRBD1. The CDR3 loop spans 15 amino acids. The junction had 2 bases not matched to a gene; V was cut back by 0 bases and J by 5 bases. Germline CDR1 is ENHRY and CDR2 is SYGVKD. The CDR3 DNA is TGTGCCATCAGTGAGTCGGGACAGGGCCACAATGAGCAGTTCTTC. It is translated as CAISESGQGHNEQFF.

This clone occurred a few times. The rearrangement links TRBV28 to TRBJ2-7, with TRBD1 as a possible D gene (5 bases). Trimming shortened V by 1 base and J by 0 bases, and 13 bases separated the two germline ends. The CDR3 length is 16 residues. From germline, CDR1 is MDHEN and CDR2 SYDVKM. The CDR3 bases are TGTGCCAGCAGTTTATCGCAGGGTGGCCTCTCCTACGAGCAGTACTTC. It is translated as CASSLSQGGLSYEQYF.

This clone was observed a handful of times. This chain links TRBV19 with TRBJ2-2, with 9 bases lining up with TRBD1. CDR3 length: 16 amino acids. The ends lost 3 bases at V and 4 bases at J; junction bases unmatched: 6. Germline lookup yields CDR1 LNHDA and CDR2 SQIVND (reference sequence). This chain's CDR3 is CASSISGTGRTGELFF. CDR3 in DNA: TGTGCCAGTAGTATCAGCGGGACAGGGCGCACCGGGGAGCTGTTTTTT.

This chain uses TRBV29-1 with TRBJ2-3, with D unresolved. Trimming stripped 4 bases from V and 6 bases from J, with 17 bases between. Per germline, CDR1 SQVTM and CDR2 ANQGSEA. The CDR3 contains 14 residues. CDR3 DNA: TGCAGCGTTGTTTCGGCGGTCGGCTCGGATACGCAGTATTTT. It specifies CSVVSAVGSDTQYF.

The J gene is TRBJ2-2, the V gene TRBV27; D ambiguous. The V gene's germline CDR1 is MNHEY and CDR2 SMNVEV (reference sequence). V lost 6 bases to trimming and J lost 5 bases, with 10 bases between them. The CDR3 contains 13 residues. The CDR3 DNA is TGTGCCAGCAGAGTCCCGAGGACCGGGGAGCTGTTTTTT. This encodes CASRVPRTGELFF.

The chain recombines TRBV28 with TRBJ1-6; D unresolved. This CDR3 has 12 residues. Trimming pared 5 bases from V and 7 bases from J, leaving 6 bases between. CDR1 is MDHEN and CDR2 is SYDVKM in the germline V gene. The CDR3 coding sequence is TGTGCCAGCAGTCGCTTAAATTCACCCCTCCACTTT. Protein sequence: CASSRLNSPLHF. The variable domain in full, with the rest retrieved from reference TRBV28 and TRBJ1-6, is DVKVTQSSRYLVKRTGEKVFLECVQDMDHENMFWYRQDPGLGLRLIYFSYDVKMKEKGDIPEGYSVSREKKERFSLILESASTNQTSMYLCASSRLNSPLHFGNGTRLTVT.